This T cell receptor beta chain was observed in a study of regulatory T cells in long-lasting Graves disease (dated by TCRdb to the early 2020s). Study-level background: Persistent Graves' disease was defined as antithyroid drug treatment for over 5 years with persistently positive TSH receptor autoantibodies. Patients with persistent Graves' disease were compared with patients with newly diagnosed Graves' disease using TCR sequencing and RNA sequencing of peripheral blood. The study was registered as a clinical trial and conducted in China. TCR sequencing covered around 13 persistent and around 20 newly diagnosed Graves' disease patients, some 35 samples in total. Antithyroid drugs had been taken for ten to twelve years on average by persistent Graves' disease patients in the clinical cohort. Here is what the overall study found, with its caveats: Persistent disease showed preferential use of TRBV28, TRBJ1-2 and TRBJ2-5, whereas newly diagnosed disease favored TRBV20-1 and TRBJ2-1. More public clonotypes were shared among persistent patients (roughly 3,000) than among newly diagnosed patients (over 900). Persistent Graves' disease patients showed lower TCR Shannon entropy and fewer highly expanded clones than newly diagnosed patients, suggesting clonal expansion. The study examined only peripheral blood because the primary lesion, thyroid tissue, could not be accessed. The authors noted that the small sample size was a limitation that may lower accuracy. Sequencing and analysis were restricted to the TCR beta chain.

Library prep was done by multiplex PCR. Reads for this sample came from an Illumina HiSeq 4000. CDR3 regions were amplified by Arm-PCR with iRepertoire HTBI primers to construct TCR beta libraries. Gel purification was performed on PCR products prior to sequencing. Turning to the authors' computational methods: Gene usage analysis of CDR3 amino acid clonotypes relied on the roughly 67 TRBV and 15 or so TRBJ segments identified across samples. COPE and FqMerger were used to merge the filtered high-quality paired reads into contigs. Contigs were aligned with BLAST to IMGT TRBV, TRBD and TRBJ reference genes, and CDR3 was defined per IMGT. Highly expanded clones were defined as clonotypes with a frequency above 0.1%. Shannon entropy was used to measure repertoire diversity, and the Gini coefficient was used to measure V-J evenness. A clonotype was considered public if more than one individual shared it. Using fastp at Q25 and MiXCR, TCRdb reprocessed the public reads and kept productive beta chains. Identical CDR3 protein sequences are pooled into one entry, listed with their most common genes and DNA. The V and J calls reflect TCRdb's pipeline rather than the authors' work. For this sample there are around 430,000 distinct CDR3 sequences; 20% to 25% appear just once. 10% to 15% of the sample belongs to the ten largest clones.

This clonotype was counted a few times. Its recognized antigen is unknown. No much larger clone is present one base from it, and per-base qualities are unavailable. According to the study, the label for this sample's time point signals: persistent/refractory GD, antithyroid drugs over 5 years with positive TRAb. RNA was extracted from PBMCs in TRIzol for both TCR sequencing and RNA sequencing. The diagnosis of Graves' disease followed American Thyroid Association guidelines. Patients were recruited from an endocrinology department in Xi'an, China. Each patient gave around 9.2 milliliters of peripheral blood, collected in an EDTA anticoagulant tube. Ficoll Paque Plus density gradient separation was used to isolate PBMCs, and no further T cell sorting was performed. An Agilent 2100 Bioanalyzer and agarose gel were used to assess RNA quality, and a NanoDrop 2000 was used to measure RNA concentration.

The CDR3 spans 14 residues, from the cysteine through the phenylalanine. Of the read, only the CDR3 DNA is kept; its 42 bases are in frame from base 1. For this chain, trimming is 7 bases at the V end and 5 bases at the J end, and the number of junction bases without a gene match is 7. Reading the germline V gene gives CDR1 MRHNA and CDR2 SNTAGT. Source: peripheral blood mononuclear cells (PBMCs), taken when the disease was refractory, from a patient treated with antithyroid drugs. This clonotype originated in a female donor with Graves disease. The chain is encoded by TRBV6-4 joined to TRBJ2-2, with 7 central nucleotides matching TRBD2. The CDR3 loop reads CASKRTGGTGELFF. The nucleotide sequence reads TGTGCCAGCAAAAGGACGGGAGGAACCGGGGAGCTGTTTTTT.